This T cell receptor beta chain was identified during a study of T cell responses to AZD1222 COVID-19 vaccine. The CDR3 runs 13 residues. Looked up from germline, CDR1 is MNHEY and CDR2 is SVGAGI. V was shortened by 5 bases and J by 2 bases, with 9 bases between the two germline ends. The table came from immunoSEQ multiplex PCR; TCRdb's copy has only in-frame clones and leaves some out. The table includes about 130,000 clones, 85% detected once. Regarding the study as a whole: Females made up more of the donors, who were largely white British, and clonal diversity may have come out too low. Just 6 or 7 people given AZD1222 tested seropositive at baseline.

Worth noting for this clone: The antigen remains undetermined.

Sequencing used peripheral blood, obtained 28 days after the second dose of the MenACWY control vaccine. The sequence came from an adult who received the MenACWY meningococcal vaccine as a control. The gene calls are TRBV6-5 and TRBJ2-5; D possibly corresponds to TRBD2 (5 bases). CDR3 sequence reads: CASSPRGQETQYF. The CDR3 nucleotides are TGTGCCAGCAGTCCCCGAGGGCAAGAGACCCAGTACTTC.